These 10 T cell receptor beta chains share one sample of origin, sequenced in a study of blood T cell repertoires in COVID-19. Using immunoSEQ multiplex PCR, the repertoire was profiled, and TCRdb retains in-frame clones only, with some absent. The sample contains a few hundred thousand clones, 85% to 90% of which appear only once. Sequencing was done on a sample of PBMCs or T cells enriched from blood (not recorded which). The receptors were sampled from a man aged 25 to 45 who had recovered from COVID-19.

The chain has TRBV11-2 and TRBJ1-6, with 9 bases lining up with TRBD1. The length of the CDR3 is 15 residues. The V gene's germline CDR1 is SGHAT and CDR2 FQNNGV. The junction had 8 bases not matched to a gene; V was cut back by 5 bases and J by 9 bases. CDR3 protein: CASSTYRGPSSPLHF. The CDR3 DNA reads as TGTGCCAGCAGCACTTACAGGGGGCCAAGTTCACCCCTCCACTTT. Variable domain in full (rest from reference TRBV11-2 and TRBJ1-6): EAGVAQSPRYKIIEKRQSVAFWCNPISGHATLYWYQQILGQGPKLLIQFQNNGVVDDSQLPKDRFSAERLKGVDSTLKIQPAKLEDSAVYLCASSTYRGPSSPLHFGNGTRLTVT.

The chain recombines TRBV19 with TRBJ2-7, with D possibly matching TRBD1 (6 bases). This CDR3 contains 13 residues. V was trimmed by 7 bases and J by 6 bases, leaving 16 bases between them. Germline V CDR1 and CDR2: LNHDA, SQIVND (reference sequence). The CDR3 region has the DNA TGTGCCAGTACCCACCGAGGGGGTCGCGAGCAGTACTTC. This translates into CASTHRGGREQYF. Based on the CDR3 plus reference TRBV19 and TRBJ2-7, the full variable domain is DGGITQSPKYLFRKEGQNVTLSCEQNLNHDAMYWYRQDPGQGLRLIYYSQIVNDFQKGDIAEGYSVSREKKESFPLTVTSAQKNPTAFYLCASTHRGGREQYFGPGTRLTVT.

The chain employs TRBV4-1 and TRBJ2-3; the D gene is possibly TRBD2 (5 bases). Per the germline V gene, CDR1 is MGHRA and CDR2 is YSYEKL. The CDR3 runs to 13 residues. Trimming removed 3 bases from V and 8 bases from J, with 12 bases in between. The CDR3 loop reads CASSQEAESTQYF. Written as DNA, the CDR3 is TGCGCCAGCAGCCAGGAAGCGGAGAGTACGCAGTATTTT.

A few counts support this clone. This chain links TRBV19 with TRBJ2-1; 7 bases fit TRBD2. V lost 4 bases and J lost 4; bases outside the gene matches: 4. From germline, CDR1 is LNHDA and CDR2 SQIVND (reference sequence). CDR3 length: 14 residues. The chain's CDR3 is CASSRTSEYNEQFF. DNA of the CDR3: TGTGCCAGTAGTAGAACTAGCGAGTACAATGAGCAGTTCTTC.

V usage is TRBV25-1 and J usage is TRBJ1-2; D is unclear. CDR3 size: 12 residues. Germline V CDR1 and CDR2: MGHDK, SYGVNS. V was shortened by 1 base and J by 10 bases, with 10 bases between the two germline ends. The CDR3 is CASSEFGSDYTF. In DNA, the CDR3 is TGTGCCAGCAGTGAATTCGGGTCAGACTACACCTTC.

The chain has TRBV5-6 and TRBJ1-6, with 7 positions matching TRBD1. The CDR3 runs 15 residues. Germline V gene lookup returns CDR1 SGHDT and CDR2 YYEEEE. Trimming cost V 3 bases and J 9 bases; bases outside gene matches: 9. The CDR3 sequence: CASSYDREGGSPLHF. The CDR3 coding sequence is TGTGCCAGCAGCTACGACAGGGAAGGAGGTTCACCCCTCCACTTT.

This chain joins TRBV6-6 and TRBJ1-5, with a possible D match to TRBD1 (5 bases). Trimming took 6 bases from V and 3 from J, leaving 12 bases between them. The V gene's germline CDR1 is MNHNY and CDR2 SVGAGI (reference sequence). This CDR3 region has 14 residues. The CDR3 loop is CASRPTVDNQPQHF. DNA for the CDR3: TGTGCCAGCAGGCCGACAGTGGACAATCAGCCCCAGCATTTT.

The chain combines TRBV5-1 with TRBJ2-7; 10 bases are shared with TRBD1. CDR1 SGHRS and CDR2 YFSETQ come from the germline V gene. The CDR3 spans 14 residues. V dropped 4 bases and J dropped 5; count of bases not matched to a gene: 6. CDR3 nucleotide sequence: TGCGCCAGCAGCACGGGGGACAGGGGCCACGAGCAGTACTTC. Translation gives CASSTGDRGHEQYF.

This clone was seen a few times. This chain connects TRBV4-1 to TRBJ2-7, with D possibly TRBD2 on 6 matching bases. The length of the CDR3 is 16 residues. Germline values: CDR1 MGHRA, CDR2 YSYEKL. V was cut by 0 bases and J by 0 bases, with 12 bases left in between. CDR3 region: CASSQDGTPSSYEQYF. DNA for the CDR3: TGCGCCAGCAGCCAAGATGGGACTCCTAGCTCCTACGAGCAGTACTTC.

CDR3 region: CASSFGRGGAEGGLIGELFF. The CDR3 nucleotides read TGCGCCAGCAGCTTCGGGCGAGGGGGCGCAGAAGGGGGTTTGATCGGGGAGCTGTTTTTT. This chain links TRBV5-1 with TRBJ2-2; 7 nucleotides align to TRBD1. Losses at the gene ends were 2 bases for V and 7 bases for J; bases not matched to a gene: 23. Germline-derived CDR1 and CDR2 are SGHRS and YFSETQ. The CDR3 runs to 20 residues.